Listed below are T cell receptor beta chains from one sample, sequenced in a study of cytotoxic CD8 clonotypes in ibrutinib-treated CLL. Repertoires were generated with immunoSEQ multiplex PCR, while TCRdb's copy carries only in-frame clones and drops some. The sample has about 68,000 clones; roughly nine tenths are singletons. The source was PBMCs, collected after 12 months of ibrutinib treatment. The source of these receptors is a human donor with chronic lymphocytic leukemia. CDR3s include the opening cysteine and the closing phenylalanine or tryptophan. Fields, in order: clone size, V gene, D gene, J gene, CDR3 protein, CDR3 DNA. The D gene is left open where the match is weak. The size of a clone is reported for some rows only, either as once, few or many, or as a class for expanded clones.

clone_size: .
v_call: TRBV2
d_call: .
j_call: TRBJ2-2
cdr3_aa: CASSLLGPPGELFF
cdr3_nt: TGTGCCAGCAGTCTACTAGGTCCCCCCGGGGAGCTGTTTTTT

clone_size: .
v_call: TRBV19
d_call: .
j_call: TRBJ1-2
cdr3_aa: CASSIKGNGYTF
cdr3_nt: TGTGCCAGTAGTATCAAGGGAAATGGCTACACCTTC

clone_size: .
v_call: TRBV5-6
d_call: TRBD1
j_call: TRBJ2-5
cdr3_aa: CASSPYLDRGKETQYF
cdr3_nt: TGTGCCAGCAGCCCATACCTCGACAGGGGGAAAGAGACCCAGTACTTC

clone_size: .
v_call: TRBV6-1
d_call: .
j_call: TRBJ1-2
cdr3_aa: CASSLTSTNYGYTF
cdr3_nt: TGTGCCAGCAGCCTCACAAGCACTAACTATGGCTACACCTTC

clone_size: .
v_call: TRBV28
d_call: .
j_call: TRBJ1-2
cdr3_aa: CASTLQVVSNYGYTF
cdr3_nt: TGTGCCAGCACCCTCCAGGTTGTTTCTAACTATGGCTACACCTTC

clone_size: .
v_call: TRBV4-3
d_call: TRBD2
j_call: TRBJ2-7
cdr3_aa: CASSQDLAGVVYEQYF
cdr3_nt: TGCGCCAGCAGCCAAGATCTAGCGGGAGTGGTCTACGAGCAGTACTTC

clone_size: .
v_call: TRBV21-1
d_call: .
j_call: TRBJ1-5
cdr3_aa: CASRQGQGVDQPQHF
cdr3_nt: TGTGCCAGCAGACAAGGACAGGGGGTTGATCAGCCCCAGCATTTT

clone_size: .
v_call: TRBV12-5
d_call: .
j_call: TRBJ1-5
cdr3_aa: CARSGALSNQPQHF
cdr3_nt: TGTGCTAGGTCAGGGGCCTTAAGCAATCAGCCCCAGCATTTT

clone_size: .
v_call: TRBV29-1
d_call: .
j_call: TRBJ2-6
cdr3_aa: CSVRGVAGANVLTF
cdr3_nt: TGCAGCGTTCGAGGGGTAGCTGGGGCCAACGTCCTGACTTTC

clone_size: few
v_call: TRBV28
d_call: TRBD1
j_call: TRBJ2-4
cdr3_aa: CASSFRQGTSTIAKNIQYF
cdr3_nt: TGTGCCAGCAGTTTCCGACAGGGGACGTCTACTATAGCCAAAAACATTCAGTACTTC

clone_size: .
v_call: TRBV4-1
d_call: .
j_call: TRBJ2-3
cdr3_aa: CASSQAQLSSTDTQYF
cdr3_nt: TGCGCCAGCAGCCAAGCTCAGTTGTCTAGCACAGATACGCAGTATTTT

clone_size: once
v_call: TRBV19
d_call: .
j_call: TRBJ2-2
cdr3_aa: CASSIYSLQTGELFF
cdr3_nt: TGTGCCAGTAGTATATACTCGCTTCAGACCGGGGAGCTGTTTTTT

clone_size: .
v_call: TRBV5-6
d_call: .
j_call: TRBJ2-7
cdr3_aa: CASSLDRAYEQYF
cdr3_nt: TGTGCCAGCAGCTTGGACAGAGCCTACGAGCAGTACTTC

clone_size: .
v_call: TRBV29-1
d_call: .
j_call: TRBJ2-7
cdr3_aa: CSVGSGANSYEQYF
cdr3_nt: TGCAGCGTTGGGTCAGGGGCCAACTCCTACGAGCAGTACTTC

clone_size: .
v_call: TRBV28
d_call: .
j_call: TRBJ1-2
cdr3_aa: CASSWLGGRSYGYTF
cdr3_nt: TGTGCCAGCAGTTGGTTGGGGGGCCGGAGCTATGGCTACACCTTC

clone_size: once
v_call: TRBV5-1
d_call: TRBD2
j_call: TRBJ2-1
cdr3_aa: CVSRLWRETPNEQFF
cdr3_nt: TGCGTCAGCAGACTGTGGCGGGAGACCCCCAATGAGCAGTTCTTC

clone_size: .
v_call: TRBV7-2
d_call: .
j_call: TRBJ1-4
cdr3_aa: CASSLRGAQHEKLFF
cdr3_nt: TGTGCCAGCAGCCTCCGGGGGGCTCAGCACGAAAAACTGTTTTTT

clone_size: .
v_call: TRBV7-9
d_call: .
j_call: TRBJ2-1
cdr3_aa: CASSLISGYEQFF
cdr3_nt: TGTGCCAGCAGCTTAATTTCAGGGTATGAGCAGTTCTTC

clone_size: once
v_call: TRBV5-1
d_call: TRBD2
j_call: TRBJ2-3
cdr3_aa: CASGTSGRASTDTQYF
cdr3_nt: TGCGCCAGCGGGACTAGCGGGAGAGCTAGCACAGATACGCAGTATTTT

clone_size: .
v_call: TRBV6-1
d_call: .
j_call: TRBJ1-5
cdr3_aa: CASSLDTYSNQPQHF
cdr3_nt: TGTGCCAGCAGTCTAGACACGTATAGCAATCAGCCCCAGCATTTT

clone_size: once
v_call: TRBV29-1
d_call: .
j_call: TRBJ2-7
cdr3_aa: CSVGGGRKARSLNEQYF
cdr3_nt: TGCAGCGTTGGGGGGGGGCGCAAAGCCCGTTCTTTGAACGAGCAGTACTTC

clone_size: few
v_call: TRBV18
d_call: TRBD1
j_call: TRBJ1-5
cdr3_aa: CASSQGQGVYQPQHF
cdr3_nt: TGTGCCAGCTCTCAAGGACAGGGGGTATATCAGCCCCAGCATTTT

clone_size: .
v_call: TRBV11-3
d_call: TRBD1
j_call: TRBJ2-7
cdr3_aa: CASSSGQGRYEQYF
cdr3_nt: TGTGCCAGCAGCTCTGGACAGGGGCGCTACGAGCAGTACTTC

clone_size: .
v_call: TRBV5-1
d_call: .
j_call: TRBJ1-4
cdr3_aa: CASSLNFRTDEKLFF
cdr3_nt: TGCGCCAGCAGCTTAAATTTTAGGACAGACGAAAAACTGTTTTTT

clone_size: .
v_call: TRBV7-3
d_call: .
j_call: TRBJ2-2
cdr3_aa: CASSRSDLYTGELFF
cdr3_nt: TGTGCCAGCAGCCGATCGGACTTATACACCGGGGAGCTGTTTTTT

clone_size: .
v_call: TRBV6-6
d_call: .
j_call: TRBJ2-2
cdr3_aa: CASSLLSANTGELFF
cdr3_nt: TGTGCCAGCAGTTTACTCTCTGCGAACACCGGGGAGCTGTTTTTT

clone_size: .
v_call: TRBV27
d_call: TRBD2
j_call: TRBJ2-1
cdr3_aa: CASTSGRYYNEQFF
cdr3_nt: TGTGCCAGCACTAGCGGGAGGTACTACAATGAGCAGTTCTTC

clone_size: .
v_call: TRBV7-2
d_call: .
j_call: TRBJ2-3
cdr3_aa: CASSQTQQGDTQYF
cdr3_nt: TGTGCCAGCAGCCAAACCCAACAGGGAGATACGCAGTATTTT

clone_size: .
v_call: TRBV6-6
d_call: .
j_call: TRBJ1-5
cdr3_aa: CASRGPIEGQPQHF
cdr3_nt: TGTGCCAGCAGGGGGCCGATTGAGGGCCAGCCCCAGCATTTT

clone_size: .
v_call: TRBV4-2
d_call: .
j_call: TRBJ1-2
cdr3_aa: CASRGSLPGGRIDGYTF
cdr3_nt: TGTGCCAGCAGAGGCAGTCTCCCGGGCGGCAGGATAGATGGCTACACCTTC

clone_size: .
v_call: TRBV5-1
d_call: TRBD2
j_call: TRBJ2-1
cdr3_aa: CASSFSSGRALYNEQFF
cdr3_nt: TGCGCCAGCAGCTTCTCTAGCGGGAGGGCGTTATACAATGAGCAGTTCTTC

clone_size: .
v_call: TRBV7-6
d_call: .
j_call: TRBJ1-5
cdr3_aa: CASSPDSGDQPQHF
cdr3_nt: TGTGCCAGCAGCCCCGACAGCGGCGATCAGCCCCAGCATTTT

clone_size: .
v_call: TRBV5-4
d_call: TRBD2
j_call: TRBJ2-1
cdr3_aa: CASSQTSGPYNEQFF
cdr3_nt: TGTGCCAGCAGCCAGACTAGCGGCCCCTACAATGAGCAGTTCTTC

clone_size: .
v_call: TRBV28
d_call: TRBD2
j_call: TRBJ2-3
cdr3_aa: CASSKTGTTPSDTQYF
cdr3_nt: TGTGCCAGCAGTAAAACCGGGACTACTCCCTCCGATACGCAGTATTTT

clone_size: .
v_call: TRBV7-6
d_call: TRBD1
j_call: TRBJ1-1
cdr3_aa: CASSPGQLNTEAFF
cdr3_nt: TGTGCCAGCAGCCCGGGACAGTTGAACACTGAAGCTTTCTTT

clone_size: .
v_call: TRBV6-1
d_call: TRBD1
j_call: TRBJ1-4
cdr3_aa: CASSEGQGVEKLFF
cdr3_nt: TGTGCCAGCAGTGAGGGACAGGGGGTTGAAAAACTGTTTTTT

clone_size: .
v_call: TRBV19
d_call: .
j_call: TRBJ1-1
cdr3_aa: CASSKTGIDTEAFF
cdr3_nt: TGTGCCAGTAGCAAAACAGGGATTGACACTGAAGCTTTCTTT